A selection of T cell receptor beta chains follows, all from one sample in a study of CD8+ T cells in alopecia areata. Clones were sequenced by immunoSEQ multiplex PCR, and TCRdb holds only the in-frame ones, with some missing. The table records 150,000 to 190,000 clones, approximately 53% of them present only once. The source was CD8+ T cells sorted from blood, collected at week 0. These receptors originate from a human donor with alopecia areata. Both conserved end residues are part of each CDR3. The order of the fields is clone size, V gene, J gene, D gene, CDR3 DNA, CDR3 protein. The D gene is left open where the match is weak. Not every row has a clone size; where given, it reads once, few, many or a size class.

clone size: NA; V gene: TRBV30; J gene: TRBJ1-1; D gene: NA; CDR3 DNA: TGTGCCTGGAATCTAGGCAGGGTGGGACTAGTTGAAGCTTTCTTT; CDR3 protein: CAWNLGRVGLVEAFF
clone size: NA; V gene: TRBV5-1; J gene: TRBJ1-2; D gene: TRBD1; CDR3 DNA: TGCGCCAGCAGCCATCCGGGGGACAGCTACAGACTTAACTATGGCTACACCTTC; CDR3 protein: CASSHPGDSYRLNYGYTF
clone size: NA; V gene: TRBV4-3; J gene: TRBJ2-7; D gene: NA; CDR3 DNA: TGCGCCAGCAGCCCCACGCTCCGGGACCGCTCCTTGGAGCAGTACTTC; CDR3 protein: CASSPTLRDRSLEQYF
clone size: NA; V gene: TRBV15; J gene: TRBJ2-7; D gene: TRBD1; CDR3 DNA: TGTGCCACCAGCAGATCCCGGGACAGGGGCTACGAGCAGTACTTC; CDR3 protein: CATSRSRDRGYEQYF
clone size: few; V gene: TRBV2; J gene: TRBJ1-4; D gene: TRBD1; CDR3 DNA: TGTGCCAGCAGTGAAGACAGGGGAGGTGAAAAACTGTTTTTT; CDR3 protein: CASSEDRGGEKLFF
clone size: once; V gene: TRBV29-1; J gene: TRBJ1-1; D gene: NA; CDR3 DNA: TGCAGCGTTGTTGTGGGGAAGACTGAAGCTTTCTTT; CDR3 protein: CSVVVGKTEAFF
clone size: NA; V gene: TRBV11-2; J gene: TRBJ1-2; D gene: NA; CDR3 DNA: TGTGCCAGCAGGCAACAGGGATATGGCTACACCTTC; CDR3 protein: CASRQQGYGYTF
clone size: NA; V gene: TRBV4-1; J gene: TRBJ1-5; D gene: NA; CDR3 DNA: TGCGCCAGCAGCCAAGATGGCAGACAAAATCAGCCCCAGCATTTT; CDR3 protein: CASSQDGRQNQPQHF
clone size: NA; V gene: TRBV9; J gene: TRBJ2-7; D gene: NA; CDR3 DNA: TGTGCCAGCAGCGTACAGGGCGGCTACGAGCAGTACTTC; CDR3 protein: CASSVQGGYEQYF
clone size: NA; V gene: TRBV13; J gene: TRBJ2-7; D gene: TRBD2; CDR3 DNA: TGTGCCAGCAGCTTGGGACCCCCACTAGCGGGGGACTACGAGCAGTACTTC; CDR3 protein: CASSLGPPLAGDYEQYF
clone size: few; V gene: TRBV28; J gene: TRBJ2-3; D gene: TRBD1; CDR3 DNA: TGTGCCAGCAGATACCAGGGGGCTTCAGATACGCAGTATTTT; CDR3 protein: CASRYQGASDTQYF
clone size: few; V gene: TRBV5-6; J gene: TRBJ1-5; D gene: NA; CDR3 DNA: TGTGCCAGCAGCATGGGCCCTCATCAGCCCCAGCATTTT; CDR3 protein: CASSMGPHQPQHF
clone size: NA; V gene: TRBV25-1; J gene: TRBJ2-5; D gene: NA; CDR3 DNA: TGTGCCAGCAGTAGCCCGGTGGGGGAGAAGACCCAGTACTTC; CDR3 protein: CASSSPVGEKTQYF
clone size: NA; V gene: TRBV13; J gene: TRBJ2-3; D gene: NA; CDR3 DNA: TGTGCCAGCAGCGGCAGGAATACGCAGTATTTT; CDR3 protein: CASSGRNTQYF
clone size: NA; V gene: TRBV19; J gene: TRBJ1-1; D gene: NA; CDR3 DNA: TGTGCCACGACGGCGTCGGCACAGAACACTGAAGCTTTCTTT; CDR3 protein: CATTASAQNTEAFF
clone size: few; V gene: TRBV5-1; J gene: TRBJ2-7; D gene: TRBD2; CDR3 DNA: TGCGCCAGCAGCTTCCCGAGGGAGGGTCCGTACGAGCAGTACTTC; CDR3 protein: CASSFPREGPYEQYF
clone size: NA; V gene: TRBV27; J gene: TRBJ1-5; D gene: TRBD1; CDR3 DNA: TGTGCCAGCAGCCCCCAGGGGGCGAGTCAGCCCCAGCATTTT; CDR3 protein: CASSPQGASQPQHF
clone size: NA; V gene: TRBV30; J gene: TRBJ2-7; D gene: TRBD1; CDR3 DNA: TGTGCCTGCACAGGGACAGGCTACGAGCAGTACTTC; CDR3 protein: CACTGTGYEQYF
clone size: NA; V gene: TRBV30; J gene: TRBJ1-1; D gene: NA; CDR3 DNA: TGTGCCTGGAGGCCCGCAAAAACTGAAGCTTTCTTT; CDR3 protein: CAWRPAKTEAFF
clone size: NA; V gene: TRBV2; J gene: TRBJ2-7; D gene: NA; CDR3 DNA: TGTGCCAGCAGAGACAGTCGCGAGCAGTACTTC; CDR3 protein: CASRDSREQYF
clone size: NA; V gene: TRBV10-3; J gene: TRBJ2-6; D gene: NA; CDR3 DNA: TGTGCCATCAGTGAAGGAGGCTCTGGGGCCAACGTCCTGACTTTC; CDR3 protein: CAISEGGSGANVLTF
clone size: few; V gene: TRBV19; J gene: TRBJ2-4; D gene: NA; CDR3 DNA: TGTGCCTCTTTGGAAGGGGGCAAAAACATTCAGTACTTC; CDR3 protein: CASLEGGKNIQYF
clone size: NA; V gene: TRBV27; J gene: TRBJ2-7; D gene: NA; CDR3 DNA: TGTGCCAGCGGTCCCGGGTACGAGCAGTACTTC; CDR3 protein: CASGPGYEQYF
clone size: NA; V gene: TRBV29-1; J gene: TRBJ1-2; D gene: NA; CDR3 DNA: TGCAGCGCCCCCCGGACCGATAACTATGGCTACACCTTC; CDR3 protein: CSAPRTDNYGYTF
clone size: NA; V gene: TRBV7-2; J gene: TRBJ1-1; D gene: NA; CDR3 DNA: TGTGCCAGCAGCTTAGAGGCAGGGAACACTGAAGCTTTCTTT; CDR3 protein: CASSLEAGNTEAFF
clone size: NA; V gene: TRBV19; J gene: TRBJ1-2; D gene: TRBD1; CDR3 DNA: TGTGCCAGTAGCGGGACAGGGTCCTATGGCTACACCTTC; CDR3 protein: CASSGTGSYGYTF
clone size: NA; V gene: TRBV30; J gene: TRBJ1-4; D gene: NA; CDR3 DNA: TGTGCCACGTACCTCATCACGGTCGGTCGGCCAGGCGGCGCAACTAATGAAAAACTGTTTTTT; CDR3 protein: CATYLITVGRPGGATNEKLFF
clone size: NA; V gene: TRBV13; J gene: TRBJ1-1; D gene: NA; CDR3 DNA: TGTGCCAGCAGCCCCTTGGACATAAAGAACACTGAAGCTTTCTTT; CDR3 protein: CASSPLDIKNTEAFF
clone size: NA; V gene: TRBV15; J gene: TRBJ2-3; D gene: TRBD1; CDR3 DNA: TGTGCCACCAGCTTGGAGAACAGGGGGCTAACAGATACGCAGTATTTT; CDR3 protein: CATSLENRGLTDTQYF
clone size: few; V gene: TRBV19; J gene: TRBJ1-1; D gene: NA; CDR3 DNA: TGTGCCAGTAGTATAGACAACTGGAACACTGAAGCTTTCTTT; CDR3 protein: CASSIDNWNTEAFF
clone size: NA; V gene: TRBV30; J gene: TRBJ2-7; D gene: NA; CDR3 DNA: TGTGCCTGGAGTTCGGGGGCTGGCGACGAGCAGTACTTC; CDR3 protein: CAWSSGAGDEQYF
clone size: NA; V gene: TRBV29-1; J gene: TRBJ2-7; D gene: NA; CDR3 DNA: TGCAGCGCCCAAGTGGGGGGTCGAGAGCAGTACTTC; CDR3 protein: CSAQVGGREQYF
clone size: NA; V gene: TRBV6-6; J gene: TRBJ1-2; D gene: NA; CDR3 DNA: TGTGCCAGCACACCGCGCCCGGGGGCTCACTATGGCTACACCTTC; CDR3 protein: CASTPRPGAHYGYTF
clone size: NA; V gene: TRBV9; J gene: TRBJ2-4; D gene: NA; CDR3 DNA: TGTGCCAGCAGCGTAGGCACAAATCTAGCCAAAAACATTCAGTACTTC; CDR3 protein: CASSVGTNLAKNIQYF